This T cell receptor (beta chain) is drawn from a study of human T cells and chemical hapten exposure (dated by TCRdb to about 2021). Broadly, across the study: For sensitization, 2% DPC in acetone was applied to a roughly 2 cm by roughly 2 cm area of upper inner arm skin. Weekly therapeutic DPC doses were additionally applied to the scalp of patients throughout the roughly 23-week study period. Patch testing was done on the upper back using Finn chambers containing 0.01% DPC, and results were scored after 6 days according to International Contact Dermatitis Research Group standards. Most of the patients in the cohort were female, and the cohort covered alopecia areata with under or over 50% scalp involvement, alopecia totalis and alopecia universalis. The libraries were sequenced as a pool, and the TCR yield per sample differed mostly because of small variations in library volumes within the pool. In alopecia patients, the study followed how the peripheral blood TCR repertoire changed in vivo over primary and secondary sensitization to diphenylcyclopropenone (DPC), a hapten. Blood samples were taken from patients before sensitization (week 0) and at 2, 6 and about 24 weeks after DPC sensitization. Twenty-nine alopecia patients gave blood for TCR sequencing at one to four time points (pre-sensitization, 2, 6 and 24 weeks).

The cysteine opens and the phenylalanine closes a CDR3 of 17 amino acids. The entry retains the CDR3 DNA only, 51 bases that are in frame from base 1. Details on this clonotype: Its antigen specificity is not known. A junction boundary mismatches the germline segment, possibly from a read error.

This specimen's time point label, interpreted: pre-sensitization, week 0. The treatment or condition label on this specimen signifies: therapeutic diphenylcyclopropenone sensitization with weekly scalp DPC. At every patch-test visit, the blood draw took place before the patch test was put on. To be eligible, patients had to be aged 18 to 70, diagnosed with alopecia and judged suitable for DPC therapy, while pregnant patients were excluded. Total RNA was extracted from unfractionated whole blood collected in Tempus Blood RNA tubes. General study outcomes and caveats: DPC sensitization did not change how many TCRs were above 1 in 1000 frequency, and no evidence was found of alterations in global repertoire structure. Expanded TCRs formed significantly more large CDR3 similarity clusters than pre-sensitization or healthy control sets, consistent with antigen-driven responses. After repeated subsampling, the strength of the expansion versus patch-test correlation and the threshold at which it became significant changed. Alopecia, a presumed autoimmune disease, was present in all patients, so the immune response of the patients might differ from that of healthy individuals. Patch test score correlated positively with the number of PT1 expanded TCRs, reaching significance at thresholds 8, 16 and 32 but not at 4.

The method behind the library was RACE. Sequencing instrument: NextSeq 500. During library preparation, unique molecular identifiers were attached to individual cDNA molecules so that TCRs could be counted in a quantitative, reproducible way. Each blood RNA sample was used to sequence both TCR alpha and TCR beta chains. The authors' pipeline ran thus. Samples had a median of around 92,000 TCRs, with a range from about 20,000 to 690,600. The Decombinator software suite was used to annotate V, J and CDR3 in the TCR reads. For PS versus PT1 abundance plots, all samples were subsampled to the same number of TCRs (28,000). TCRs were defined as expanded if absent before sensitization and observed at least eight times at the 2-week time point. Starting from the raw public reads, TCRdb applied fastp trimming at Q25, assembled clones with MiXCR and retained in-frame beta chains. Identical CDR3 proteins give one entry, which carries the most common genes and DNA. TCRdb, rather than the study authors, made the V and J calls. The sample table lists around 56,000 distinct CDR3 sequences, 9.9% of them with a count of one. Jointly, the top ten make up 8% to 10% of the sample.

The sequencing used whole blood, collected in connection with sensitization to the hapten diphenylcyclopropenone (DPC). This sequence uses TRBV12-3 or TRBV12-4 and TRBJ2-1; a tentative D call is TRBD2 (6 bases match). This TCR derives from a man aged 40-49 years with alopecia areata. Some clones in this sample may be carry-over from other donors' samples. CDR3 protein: CASSLVGGRTYYHEQFF. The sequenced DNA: TGTGCCAGCAGTTTGGTCGGTGGGAGGACATACTACCATGAGCAGTTCTTC.